This entry describes one T cell receptor beta chain. Its target is not known. Per the germline V gene, CDR1 is MNHNS and CDR2 is SASEGT. The V and J ends lost 6 bases and 6 bases respectively, with 9 bases between them. This CDR3 region has 12 residues. These data come from a study of shared clonotypes between healthy human individuals. Whole-study findings and limits: Clonotypes which were not shared had lower generation probabilities than clonotypes that all four donors shared.

Donors, healthy HIV-negative adults, lacked recent acute infections or vaccinations. Deep-level assay runs were performed. Clones were read by immunoSEQ multiplex PCR, and TCRdb kept only the in-frame ones, dropping some. This table holds around 550,000 clones, 90% to 96% found once. The source material was naive CD4+ T cells sorted from blood. Subset meaning: CD45RA+ positively selected. This TCR was recovered from a woman in her thirties in good health. The chain couples TRBV6-1 to TRBJ2-1, with D hard to call. The CDR3: CASRVGFNEQFF. CDR3 bases: TGTGCCAGCAGAGTGGGCTTCAATGAGCAGTTCTTC.